The rows below give T cell receptor beta chains drawn from one sample of a study of CD8+ T cells in alopecia areata. The repertoire was sequenced with immunoSEQ multiplex PCR; TCRdb's copy has only in-frame clones and lacks some. In the table there are approximately 150,000 clones, about 88% of which are singletons. The sample in question was CD8+ T cells sorted from blood, obtained at week 4, from a patient treated with tofacitinib. All receptors come from a human donor with alopecia areata. CDR3s include the opening cysteine and the closing phenylalanine or tryptophan. The order of the fields is J gene, V gene, D gene, clone size, CDR3 DNA, CDR3 protein. The D gene is left open where the match is weak. Clone size is shown for a subset of rows, as once, few, many or a class of expanded clone.

TRBJ1-2,TRBV19,NA,NA,TGTGCCAGTAGCCCCATAGGGTATGGCTACACCTTC,CASSPIGYGYTF
TRBJ2-1,TRBV27,NA,NA,TGTGCCAACCTCAGGGGAAATGAGCAGTTCTTC,CANLRGNEQFF
TRBJ1-1,TRBV10-3,TRBD1,NA,TGTGCCATCATGGACCCCGGGACAGGCAGGCGAATGGGTGAAGCTTTCTTT,CAIMDPGTGRRMGEAFF
TRBJ2-7,TRBV6-5,NA,NA,TGTGCCAGCAGCCCTGGGGCCTACGAGCAGTACTTC,CASSPGAYEQYF
TRBJ2-1,TRBV5-4,NA,NA,TGTGCCAGCAGCTGGCCCGGATCCTGGACAGTAAAGTTCTTC,CASSWPGSWTVKFF
TRBJ2-5,TRBV19,NA,NA,TGTGCCAGTAGTACCCGGGACTTGAAGACCCAGTACTTC,CASSTRDLKTQYF
TRBJ2-6,TRBV7-9,TRBD1,NA,TGTGCCAGCAGCCTGGACAGGGGGTTGGGGGCCAACGTCCTGACTTTC,CASSLDRGLGANVLTF
TRBJ2-1,TRBV29-1,NA,NA,TGCAGCGTTTTCGGGTGGTTGGGTTCCTACAATGAGCAGTTCTTC,CSVFGWLGSYNEQFF
TRBJ2-5,TRBV5-6,NA,NA,TGTGCCAGCAGCACCGGGACAAGTCAAGAGACCCAGTACTTC,CASSTGTSQETQYF
TRBJ2-5,TRBV29-1,TRBD1,NA,TGCAGCGTTGAAGATCTTCGGGACAGGGGCTTCCAAGAGACCCAGTACTTC,CSVEDLRDRGFQETQYF
TRBJ2-3,TRBV7-9,TRBD2,NA,TGTGCCACCGATTTTGGCCTAGCGGGACCCCGGGGGAGCACAGATACGCAGTATTTT,CATDFGLAGPRGSTDTQYF
TRBJ2-1,TRBV4-1,NA,NA,TGCGCCAGCAGCCAAGCGAGAAATGAGCAGTTCTTC,CASSQARNEQFF
TRBJ2-7,TRBV30,NA,NA,TGTGCCTGGACCACAGGGACCGCCTACGAGCAGTACTTC,CAWTTGTAYEQYF
TRBJ2-5,TRBV10-3,NA,NA,TGTGCCATCAGCGAGGGACCCTTTAAAGAGACCCAGTACTTC,CAISEGPFKETQYF
TRBJ1-2,TRBV10-3,TRBD1,few,TGTGCCATCAGTCTGACAGGGGGGAATGGCTACACCTTC,CAISLTGGNGYTF
TRBJ2-1,TRBV19,NA,NA,TGTGCCAGTAGTATGTCTTGGGGCTACAATGAGCAGTTCTTC,CASSMSWGYNEQFF
TRBJ2-7,TRBV6-1,TRBD1,NA,TGTGCCAGCAGTGAGTATAGGGACAGCTCCTACGAGCAGTACTTC,CASSEYRDSSYEQYF
TRBJ2-7,TRBV27,NA,once,TGTGCCAGCAGTTTAGGTCCCTCGGGTCCCTACGAGCAGTACTTC,CASSLGPSGPYEQYF
TRBJ1-2,TRBV9,NA,NA,TGTGCCAGCAGCGTAGAAGGGCAGGAACCCTTTGGTGGTGGCTACACCTTC,CASSVEGQEPFGGGYTF
TRBJ2-7,TRBV7-6,TRBD1,NA,TGTGCCAGCAGCCCCCCGGGACCGACAGGGAACGAGCAGTACTTC,CASSPPGPTGNEQYF
TRBJ2-5,TRBV7-8,TRBD1,few,TGTGCCAGCAGCTTAAGACAGGGGATATTGGAGACCCAGTACTTC,CASSLRQGILETQYF
TRBJ2-1,TRBV29-1,NA,few,TGCAGCGTTGAACTAAATGAGCAGTTCTTC,CSVELNEQFF
TRBJ2-1,TRBV11-2,NA,NA,TGTGCCAGCCTCCGCTACCCTCGTTATAATGAGCAGTTCTTC,CASLRYPRYNEQFF
TRBJ2-1,TRBV29-1,NA,few,TGCAGCGTTGCGTCCTACAATGAGCAGTTCTTC,CSVASYNEQFF